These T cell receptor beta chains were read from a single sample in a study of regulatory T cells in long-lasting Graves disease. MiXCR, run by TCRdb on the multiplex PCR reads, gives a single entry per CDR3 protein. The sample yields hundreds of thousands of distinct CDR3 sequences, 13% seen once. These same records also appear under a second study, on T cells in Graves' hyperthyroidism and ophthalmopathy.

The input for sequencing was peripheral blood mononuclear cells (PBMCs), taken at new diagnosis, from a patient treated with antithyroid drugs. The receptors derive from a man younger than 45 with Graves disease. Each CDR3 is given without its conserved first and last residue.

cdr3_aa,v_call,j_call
ASSSPGGADNQPQH,TRBV7-9,TRBJ1-5
ASSYEGNSPLH,TRBV6-2/TRBV6-3,TRBJ1-6
ASSDSYNEQF,TRBV27,TRBJ2-1
ASSYSGGASRNEQY,TRBV6-5,TRBJ2-7
SVAEGNTEAF,TRBV29-1,TRBJ1-1
SAHPGMGGETQY,TRBV20-1,TRBJ2-5
ASTPLGTSYNEQF,TRBV3-1,TRBJ2-1
ASSLSLARGSAYEQY,TRBV27,TRBJ2-7
ASSQVGTTWGQETQY,TRBV14,TRBJ2-5
ASSSDPATGPLGIQY,TRBV5-4,TRBJ2-4
ASSLLTGLSHGYT,TRBV7-8,TRBJ1-2
ASSPVGGTDTQY,TRBV7-7,TRBJ2-3
ASSPGQGNAYEQY,TRBV18,TRBJ2-7
ASWVGASTQY,TRBV7-2,TRBJ2-3
ASSLGPTGTEAF,TRBV5-1,TRBJ1-1
ASSIMEGWRDQPQH,TRBV19,TRBJ1-5
ASSATGRANYGYT,TRBV2,TRBJ1-2